These 21 T cell receptor beta chains were all obtained from the same sample, sequenced in a study of blood T cells in healthy people across ages. The second PCR ran roughly 7 to 11 cycles with a sample-barcoded 5' primer and J-beta primers. TCRdb re-called the 5' RACE reads through MiXCR, storing one row per CDR3 protein. The sample consists of some 730,000 distinct CDR3 sequences, 20% to 25% of them appearing once. The source material was blood. The source is a man in his 70s in good health.

This clonotype was seen a handful of times. This chain uses TRBV12-3 or TRBV12-4 with TRBJ2-3, with TRBD2 matching over 11 bases. V shed 6 bases and J 4 bases; nucleotides not matched to a gene: 9. This CDR3 has 16 amino acids. Written as DNA, the CDR3 is TGTGCCAGCAGAGGACTAGCGGGTACGATAGCAGATACGCAGTATTTT. Amino acids: CASRGLAGTIADTQYF.

The rearrangement uses TRBV28 and TRBJ1-2; D possibly corresponds to TRBD1 (6 bases). CDR1 and CDR2 from the germline V gene are MDHEN and SYDVKM. The CDR3 runs to 13 residues. Between the trimmed V and J ends, which lost 6 bases and 3 bases, there was a span of 11 bases. Written as DNA, the CDR3 is TGTGCCAGCAGACCAACAGGGTACTATGGCTACACCTTC. Residues: CASRPTGYYGYTF.

J is TRBJ2-5 and V is TRBV12-3 or TRBV12-4; maybe TRBD1 (6 bases). V lost 6 bases and J 5 bases, leaving 13 bases between the germline ends. The CDR3 sequence is 13 residues long. The DNA of the CDR3 is TGTGCCAGCAGACCAACAGGGTGGGAGACCCAGTACTTC. Translated, it gives CASRPTGWETQYF.

This clonotype was observed a few times. The chain has TRBV3-1 and TRBJ2-5; 13 bases agree with TRBD2. The J segment lost 5 bases and the V segment lost 1 base, leaving 4 bases of the junction unmatched. CDR3 length: 16 residues. Germline V gives CDR1 LGHDT, CDR2 YNNKEL (reference sequence). CDR3 region: CASSQGTSGGAETQYF. The CDR3, as DNA: TGTGCCAGCAGCCAAGGGACTAGCGGGGGAGCGGAGACCCAGTACTTC.

This clonotype was recorded a few times. This chain joins TRBV7-2 and TRBJ2-1; 15 bases fit TRBD2. The CDR3 has 15 amino acids. With V trimmed by 5 bases and J by 7 bases, 3 bases remained unmatched. CDR1 is SGHTA, CDR2 FQGNSA, per germline. This CDR3 reads CASSRGLAGGNEQFF. Here the CDR3 DNA reads TGTGCCAGCAGCCGCGGACTAGCGGGGGGGAATGAGCAGTTCTTC.

This clonotype was seen more than once but under ten times. The gene calls are TRBV5-1 and TRBJ1-3; tentative D call: TRBD1 (5 bases). V lost 7 bases and J lost 0, with 17 bases in between. This CDR3 is built from 16 residues. The germline CDR1 and CDR2 sequences are SGHRS and YFSETQ. The CDR3 nucleotides are TGCGCCAGCGGTAAAGAACCCGGGGGCTCTGGAAACACCATATATTTT. Its translation: CASGKEPGGSGNTIYF.

The chain combines TRBV5-1 with TRBJ2-5; D not certain. V shed 2 bases and J shed 7 bases, with 9 bases lying between them. Germline values: CDR1 SGHRS, CDR2 YFSETQ. The length of the CDR3 is 12 residues. In DNA, the CDR3 is TGCGCCAGCAGCTTAACAACTGCGACCCAGTACTTC. It is translated as CASSLTTATQYF.

A few counts support this clonotype. The chain recombines TRBV11-1 with TRBJ2-3; D may be TRBD1 or TRBD2 (5 bases each). Trimming took off 5 bases at V and 0 bases at J, with 15 bases between the two ends. This CDR3 region has 16 residues. Germline CDR1 reads SGHAT; CDR2 reads FQDESV (reference sequence). CDR3 residues: CASSARRGYSTDTQYF. The CDR3 DNA reads TGTGCCAGCAGCGCCCGACGGGGCTATAGCACAGATACGCAGTATTTT.

The rearrangement links TRBV3-1 to TRBJ2-3; no reliable D call. Germline-derived CDR1 and CDR2 are LGHDT and YNNKEL (reference sequence). With 1 base removed from V and 8 bases from J, the gap between germline ends came to 13 bases. The CDR3 has 14 residues. CDR3 DNA: TGTGCCAGCAGCCAAGGGCATGGCTCCTTTACGCAGTATTTT. It yields the protein CASSQGHGSFTQYF.

This clonotype was recorded a few times. A read error may account for a junction end that differs from germline. The rearrangement joins TRBV7-9 to TRBJ1-1; a possible D gene is TRBD1 (6 bases). This CDR3 is built from 11 residues. Germline V gene data show CDR1 as SEHNR and CDR2 as FQNEAQ (reference sequence). This CDR3 reads CASSSNRVKSF. The CDR3 region has the DNA TGTGCCAGCAGCTCGAACAGGGTCAAATCCTTT.

This clonotype was picked up many times. The chain's CDR3 is CASSQGPDRAYEQYF. CDR3 coding DNA: TGTGCCAGTAGCCAGGGACCGGACAGAGCCTACGAGCAGTACTTC. This chain links TRBV19 with TRBJ2-7; D is possibly TRBD1 (6 bases). V lost 6 bases, J lost 2 bases, and 17 bases lay in between. Germline CDR1 is LNHDA and CDR2 is SQIVND (reference sequence). This CDR3 comprises 15 residues.

The V gene is TRBV27, the J gene TRBJ2-5, with 7 bases identical to TRBD1. Germline values: CDR1 MNHEY, CDR2 SMNVEV (reference sequence). The CDR3 consists of 14 residues. Trimming took 4 bases from V and 2 from J; bases not matched to a gene: 4. The CDR3 bases are TGTGCCAGCAGTTCCTTGGACAGGCAAGAGACCCAGTACTTC. Residues: CASSSLDRQETQYF.

The chain has TRBV6-5 and TRBJ1-3, with D unclear. Germline V CDR1 and CDR2: MNHEY, SVGAGI. This CDR3 has 15 residues. Deletions cut 2 bases from V and 4 bases from J, with 12 bases between. The CDR3 DNA reads as TGTGCCAGCAGTTACCCCCATGGATCCGGAAACACCATATATTTT. Its protein product is CASSYPHGSGNTIYF.

The chain has TRBV7-6 and TRBJ2-3; either TRBD1 or TRBD2 may fit D (5 bases each). Trimming removed 0 bases from V and 1 base from J, with 11 bases in between. CDR3 length: 16 residues. The germline CDR1 and CDR2 sequences are SGHVS and FNYEAQ. The CDR3 reads CASSLARGKGTDTQYF. CDR3 bases: TGTGCCAGCAGCTTAGCGAGGGGAAAAGGCACAGATACGCAGTATTTT. The variable domain in full, with the rest retrieved from reference TRBV7-6 and TRBJ2-3, is GAGVSQSPRYKVTKRGQDVALRCDPISGHVSLYWYRQALGQGPEFLTYFNYEAQQDKSGLPNDRFSAERPEGSISTLTIQRTEQRDSAMYRCASSLARGKGTDTQYFGPGTRLTVL.

The V gene is TRBV28, the J gene TRBJ2-7, with TRBD2 identical over 7 bases. V was clipped by 5 bases and J by 5 bases; unmatched bases: 9. This CDR3 contains 14 residues. The germline CDR1 and CDR2 sequences are MDHEN and SYDVKM. The DNA of the CDR3 is TGTGCCAGCAGTCCGCGGGGGAGTCTCGACGAGCAGTACTTC. Its protein product is CASSPRGSLDEQYF.

The gene calls are TRBV7-2 and TRBJ2-3; TRBD2 aligns across 12 bases. The CDR3 sequence is 16 residues long. In germline, CDR1 is SGHTA, CDR2 FQGNSA. J was trimmed by 4 bases and V by 4 bases; bases with no gene match: 6. The CDR3 spells CASSSSLAGGSDTQYF. CDR3 bases: TGTGCCAGCAGCTCCTCACTAGCGGGAGGCTCAGATACGCAGTATTTT.

A remark on this clonotype: A read error may account for a junction end that differs from germline. The CDR3 here is CARSSTASLAKNIQYF. The DNA of the CDR3 is TGTGCCCGCAGTTCCACAGCGTCCCTAGCCAAAAACATTCAGTACTTC. This chain joins TRBV6-5 and TRBJ2-4, with D unresolved. Germline V CDR1 and CDR2: MNHEY, SVGAGI. The CDR3 length is 16 residues.

The CDR3 nucleotides read TGTGCCTGGAGTGTAGACGGGGAAGAGACCCAGTACTTC. Its translation: CAWSVDGEETQYF. The chain joins TRBV30 to TRBJ2-5; possibly TRBD2 for D (5 bases). Germline V gives CDR1 GTSNPN, CDR2 SVGIG (reference sequence). There are 13 residues in the CDR3. The V end was cut by 0 bases, the J end by 3 bases, with 8 bases between. The variable domain in full, completed from reference TRBV30 and TRBJ2-5, reads SQTIHQWPATLVQPVGSPLSLECTVEGTSNPNLYWYRQAAGRGLQLLFYSVGIGQISSEVPQNLSASRPQDRQFILSSKKLLLSDSGFYLCAWSVDGEETQYFGPGTRLLVL.

CDR3 DNA: TGTGCCAGCAGGGAACTACTAGCCAAAAACATTCAGTACTTC. Its protein is CASRELLAKNIQYF. The chain has TRBV2 and TRBJ2-4; unclear D gene. Germline CDR1 and CDR2: SNHLY and FYNNEI. The CDR3 is made up of 14 amino acids. Trimming pared 6 bases from V and 0 bases from J, leaving 9 bases between.

This chain connects TRBV20-1 to TRBJ1-6; TRBD1 might be the D (6 bases). This CDR3 comprises 14 residues. CDR1 is DFQATT and CDR2 is SNEGSKA in the germline V gene (reference sequence). Deletions cut 0 bases from V and 6 bases from J, with 9 bases between. The CDR3 spells CSAREQGTNSPLHF. DNA for the CDR3: TGCAGTGCTAGAGAACAGGGCACTAATTCACCCCTCCACTTT.

As DNA, the CDR3 is TGCGCCAGCAGCCAAGAGGCAGCGCTTGTGGCTTTCTTT. Translating gives CASSQEAALVAFF. The chain uses TRBV4-1 and TRBJ1-1; D unresolved. The CDR3 runs to 13 residues. From germline, CDR1 is MGHRA and CDR2 YSYEKL. Trimming cost V 0 bases and J 11 bases, with 13 bases left between them.